This T cell receptor (beta chain) emerged from a study of early T cells in non-severe SARS-CoV-2 infection. Study-level information: Chains were unpaired, as sequencing was done on bulk RNA from unsorted whole blood.

Study-wide results and limits: Matches to VDJdb favored anti-spike CD8 responses and missed private and CD4 specificities.

Individual cDNA molecules were tagged with unique molecular identifiers. TCRdb re-analysed the 5' RACE reads in MiXCR, keeping a single row per CDR3 protein. The sample shows about 61,000 distinct CDR3 sequences, more than 10% of them seen only once. This clonotype has just a few counts. Its antigen is not identified. The TCR originated in an adult who was a healthcare worker with PCR-confirmed SARS-CoV-2 infection or an uninfected control (not recorded which). The sequencing sample was made of whole blood.

CDR3 sequence (DNA): TGCAGTGCTAGGGCGGTCGTACTGCTAGCGGGGGCCTGGACCCCTCATACGCAGTATTTT. Amino acid sequence: CSARAVVLLAGAWTPHTQYF. This chain connects TRBV20-1 to TRBJ2-3, with 10 positions matching TRBD2. V shed 3 bases, J shed 7 bases, and the junction held 25 bases outside the gene matches. Germline assignment: CDR1 DFQATT and CDR2 SNEGSKA (reference sequence). This CDR3 is 20 amino acids long.